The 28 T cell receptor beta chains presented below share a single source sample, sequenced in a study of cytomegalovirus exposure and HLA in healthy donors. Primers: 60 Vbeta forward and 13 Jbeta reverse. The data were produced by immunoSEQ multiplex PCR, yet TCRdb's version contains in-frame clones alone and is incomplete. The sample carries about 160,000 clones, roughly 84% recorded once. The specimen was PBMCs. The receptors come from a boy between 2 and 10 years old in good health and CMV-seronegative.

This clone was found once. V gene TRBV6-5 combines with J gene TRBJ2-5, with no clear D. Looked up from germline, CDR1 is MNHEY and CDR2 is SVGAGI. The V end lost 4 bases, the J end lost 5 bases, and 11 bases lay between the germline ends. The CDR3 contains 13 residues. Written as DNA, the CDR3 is TGTGCCAGCAGTTCGGTAAAAACGGAGACCCAGTACTTC. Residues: CASSSVKTETQYF.

This CDR3 is CASSLVTSGKLEQYF. CDR3 DNA: TGTGCCAGCAGCTTAGTGACTAGCGGGAAACTCGAGCAGTACTTC. This chain connects TRBV7-9 to TRBJ2-7, with 11 nucleotides matching TRBD2. CDR3 length equals 15 residues. The J segment lost 6 bases and the V segment lost 1 base, leaving 5 bases of the junction unmatched. CDR1 SEHNR and CDR2 FQNEAQ come from the germline V gene (reference sequence).

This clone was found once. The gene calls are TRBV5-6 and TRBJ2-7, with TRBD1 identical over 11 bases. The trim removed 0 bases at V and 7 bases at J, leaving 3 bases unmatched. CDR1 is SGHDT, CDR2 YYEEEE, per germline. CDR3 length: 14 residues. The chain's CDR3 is CASSLADRGREQYV. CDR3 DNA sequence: TGTGCCAGCAGCTTGGCGGACAGGGGGCGAGAGCAGTACGTC.

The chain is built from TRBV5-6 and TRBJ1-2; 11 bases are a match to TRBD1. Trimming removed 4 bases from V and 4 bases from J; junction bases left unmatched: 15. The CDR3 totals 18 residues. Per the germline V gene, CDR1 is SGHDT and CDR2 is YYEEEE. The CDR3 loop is CASSPRGVHGTGGYGYTF. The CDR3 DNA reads TGTGCCAGCAGCCCCAGAGGAGTCCACGGGACAGGGGGCTATGGCTACACCTTC.

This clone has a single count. In DNA form, the CDR3 reads TGTGCCAGCCTTAGGGACAGGGGTTACAATGAGCAGTTCTTC. Translating it yields CASLRDRGYNEQFF. The chain couples TRBV2 to TRBJ2-1, with 10 nucleotides matching TRBD1. Trimming took 8 bases from V and 4 from J; bases not matched to a gene: 5. Germline V CDR1 and CDR2: SNHLY, FYNNEI. The CDR3 totals 14 residues.

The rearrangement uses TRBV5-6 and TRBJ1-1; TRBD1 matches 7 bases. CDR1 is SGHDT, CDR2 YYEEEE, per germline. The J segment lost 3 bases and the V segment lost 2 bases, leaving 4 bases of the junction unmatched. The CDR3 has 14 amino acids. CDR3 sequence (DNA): TGTGCCAGCAGCTTCGGGGACAGCTACACTGAAGCTTTCTTT. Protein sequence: CASSFGDSYTEAFF.

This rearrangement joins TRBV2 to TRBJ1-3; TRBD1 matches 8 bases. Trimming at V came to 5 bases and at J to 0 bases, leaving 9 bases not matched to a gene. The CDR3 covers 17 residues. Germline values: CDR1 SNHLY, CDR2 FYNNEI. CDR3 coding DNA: TGTGCCAGCAGTCAGACCCTTACAGGGGGCTCTGGAAACACCATATATTTT. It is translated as CASSQTLTGGSGNTIYF.

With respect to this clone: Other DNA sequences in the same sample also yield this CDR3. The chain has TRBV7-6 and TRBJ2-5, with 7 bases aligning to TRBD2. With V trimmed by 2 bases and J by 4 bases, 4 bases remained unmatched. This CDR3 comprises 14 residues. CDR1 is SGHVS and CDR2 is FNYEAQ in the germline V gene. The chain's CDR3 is CASSLSPGGETQYF. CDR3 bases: TGTGCCAGCAGCTTATCACCGGGAGGAGAGACCCAGTACTTC.

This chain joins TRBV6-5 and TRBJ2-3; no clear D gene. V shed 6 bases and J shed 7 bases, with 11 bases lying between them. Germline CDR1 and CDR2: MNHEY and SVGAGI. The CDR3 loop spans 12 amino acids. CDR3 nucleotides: TGTGCCAGCAGCGTTTTTCAGAATACGCAGTATTTT. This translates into CASSVFQNTQYF.

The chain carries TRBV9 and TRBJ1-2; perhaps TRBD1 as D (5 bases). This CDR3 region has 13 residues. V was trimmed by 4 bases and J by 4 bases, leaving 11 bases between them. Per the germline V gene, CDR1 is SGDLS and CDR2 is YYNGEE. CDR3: CASSPDTLYGYTF. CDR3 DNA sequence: TGTGCCAGCAGCCCGGACACCCTCTATGGCTACACCTTC.

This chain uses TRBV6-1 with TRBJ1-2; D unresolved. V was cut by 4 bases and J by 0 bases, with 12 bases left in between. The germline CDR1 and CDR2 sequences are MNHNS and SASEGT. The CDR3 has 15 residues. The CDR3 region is CASSVTQSPNYGYTF. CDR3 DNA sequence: TGTGCCAGCAGTGTGACACAGTCGCCTAACTATGGCTACACCTTC.

CDR3 region: CASGTGVQETQYF. The CDR3 region has the DNA TGTGCCAGTGGGACAGGGGTCCAAGAGACCCAGTACTTC. The chain combines TRBV19 with TRBJ2-5; 10 bases match TRBD1. Germline V gives CDR1 LNHDA, CDR2 SQIVND (reference sequence). After removal of 8 bases from V and 1 base from J, the junction contained 1 base not matched to a gene. The CDR3 runs to 13 residues.

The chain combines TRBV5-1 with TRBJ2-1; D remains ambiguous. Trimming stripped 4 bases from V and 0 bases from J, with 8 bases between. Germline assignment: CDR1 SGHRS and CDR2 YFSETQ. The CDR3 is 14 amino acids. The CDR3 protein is CASSLSLSYNEQFF. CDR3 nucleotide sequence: TGCGCCAGCAGCCTGTCCCTCTCCTACAATGAGCAGTTCTTC.

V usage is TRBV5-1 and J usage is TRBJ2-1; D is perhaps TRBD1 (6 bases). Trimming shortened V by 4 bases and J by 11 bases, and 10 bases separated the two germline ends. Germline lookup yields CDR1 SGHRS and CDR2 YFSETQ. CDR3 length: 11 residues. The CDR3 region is CASSLDSKQFF. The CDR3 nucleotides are TGCGCCAGCAGCCTGGACAGTAAGCAGTTCTTC.

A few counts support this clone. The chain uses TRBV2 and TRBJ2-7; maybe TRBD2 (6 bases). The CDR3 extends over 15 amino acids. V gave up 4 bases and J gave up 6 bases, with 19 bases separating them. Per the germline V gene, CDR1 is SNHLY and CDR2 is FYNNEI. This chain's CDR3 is CASSGVATRGPEQYF. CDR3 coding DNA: TGTGCCAGCAGTGGAGTGGCGACTAGAGGCCCCGAGCAGTACTTC.

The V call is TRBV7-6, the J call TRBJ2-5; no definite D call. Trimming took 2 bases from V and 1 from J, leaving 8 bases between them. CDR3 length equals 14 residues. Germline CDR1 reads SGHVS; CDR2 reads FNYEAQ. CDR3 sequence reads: CASSLSVAQETQYF. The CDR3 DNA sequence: TGTGCCAGCAGCTTATCCGTGGCCCAAGAGACCCAGTACTTC.

For the CDR3, the DNA is TGTGCCAGCAGTTTAGAGGGGGACAATGAGCAGTTCTTC. This encodes CASSLEGDNEQFF. The chain employs TRBV28 and TRBJ2-1, with D possibly being TRBD1 (6 bases). Between the trimmed V and J ends, which lost 2 bases and 5 bases, there was a span of 7 bases. CDR1 is MDHEN, CDR2 SYDVKM, per germline. The CDR3 is 13 residues long.

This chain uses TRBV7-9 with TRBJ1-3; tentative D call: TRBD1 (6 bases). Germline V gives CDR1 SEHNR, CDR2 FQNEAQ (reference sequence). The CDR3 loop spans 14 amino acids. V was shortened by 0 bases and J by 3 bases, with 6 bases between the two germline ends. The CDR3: CASSLARGGNTIYF. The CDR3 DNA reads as TGTGCCAGCAGCTTAGCCAGGGGTGGAAACACCATATATTTT. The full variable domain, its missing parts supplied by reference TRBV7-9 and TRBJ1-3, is DTGVSQNPRHKITKRGQNVTFRCDPISEHNRLYWYRQTLGQGPEFLTYFQNEAQLEKSRLLSDRFSAERPKGSFSTLEIQRTEQGDSAMYLCASSLARGGNTIYFGEGSWLTVV.

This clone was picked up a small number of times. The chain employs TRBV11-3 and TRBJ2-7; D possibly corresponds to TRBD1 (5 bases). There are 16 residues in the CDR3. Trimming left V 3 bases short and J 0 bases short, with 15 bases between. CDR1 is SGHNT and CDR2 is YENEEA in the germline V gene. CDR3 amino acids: CASSLLGQGSSYEQYV. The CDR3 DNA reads TGTGCCAGCAGCTTGCTCGGGCAGGGTAGCTCCTACGAGCAGTACGTC.

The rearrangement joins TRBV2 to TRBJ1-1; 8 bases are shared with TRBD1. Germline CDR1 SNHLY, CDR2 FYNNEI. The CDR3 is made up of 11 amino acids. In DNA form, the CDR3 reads TGTGCTCAGGGGGCTATAACTGAAGCTTTCTTT. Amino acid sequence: CAQGAITEAFF.

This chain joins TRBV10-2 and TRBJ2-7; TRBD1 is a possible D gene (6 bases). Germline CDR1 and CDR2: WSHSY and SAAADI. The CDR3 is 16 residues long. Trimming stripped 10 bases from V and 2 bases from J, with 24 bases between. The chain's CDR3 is CATISFNRDRTYEQYF. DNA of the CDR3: TGCGCCACCATCTCTTTTAACAGGGATAGGACCTACGAGCAGTACTTC.

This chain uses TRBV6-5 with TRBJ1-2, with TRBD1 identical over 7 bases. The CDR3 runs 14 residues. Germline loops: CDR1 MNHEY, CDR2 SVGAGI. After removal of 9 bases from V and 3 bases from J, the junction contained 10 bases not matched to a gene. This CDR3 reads CASHSGTEYYGYTF. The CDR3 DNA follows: TGTGCCAGTCACTCCGGGACAGAGTACTATGGCTACACCTTC.

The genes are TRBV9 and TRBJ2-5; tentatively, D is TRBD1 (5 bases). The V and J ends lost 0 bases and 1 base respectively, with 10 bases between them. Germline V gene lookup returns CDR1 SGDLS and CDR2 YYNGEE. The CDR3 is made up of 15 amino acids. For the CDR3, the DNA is TGTGCCAGCAGCGTAGTCCCCGACAGCCAAGAGACCCAGTACTTC. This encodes CASSVVPDSQETQYF.

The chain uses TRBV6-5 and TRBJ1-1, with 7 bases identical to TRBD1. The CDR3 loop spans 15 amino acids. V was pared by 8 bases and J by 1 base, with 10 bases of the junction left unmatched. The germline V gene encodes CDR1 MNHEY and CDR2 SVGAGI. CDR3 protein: CASRGHGTANTEAFF. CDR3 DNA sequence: TGTGCCAGCCGGGGACACGGGACAGCGAACACTGAAGCTTTCTTT.

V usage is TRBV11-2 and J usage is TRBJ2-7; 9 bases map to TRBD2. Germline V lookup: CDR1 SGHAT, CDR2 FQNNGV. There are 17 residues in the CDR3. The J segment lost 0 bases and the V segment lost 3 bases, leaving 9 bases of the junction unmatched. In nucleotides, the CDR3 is TGTGCCAGCAGCTTTGGGCTAGCGGGACAGATCTCCTACGAGCAGTACTTC. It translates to CASSFGLAGQISYEQYF. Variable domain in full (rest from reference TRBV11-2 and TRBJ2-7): EAGVAQSPRYKIIEKRQSVAFWCNPISGHATLYWYQQILGQGPKLLIQFQNNGVVDDSQLPKDRFSAERLKGVDSTLKIQPAKLEDSAVYLCASSFGLAGQISYEQYFGPGTRLTVT.

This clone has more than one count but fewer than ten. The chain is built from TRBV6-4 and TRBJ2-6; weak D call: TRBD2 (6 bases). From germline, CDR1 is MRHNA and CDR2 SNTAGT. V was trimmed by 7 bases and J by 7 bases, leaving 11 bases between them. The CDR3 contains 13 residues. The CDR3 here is CASTPGDANVLTF. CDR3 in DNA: TGTGCCAGCACCCCGGGGGACGCCAACGTCCTGACTTTC.

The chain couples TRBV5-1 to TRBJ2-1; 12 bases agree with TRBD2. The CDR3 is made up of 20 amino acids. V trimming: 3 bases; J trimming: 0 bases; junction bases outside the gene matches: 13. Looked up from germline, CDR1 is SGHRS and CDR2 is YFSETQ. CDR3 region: CASSSSSGGAISRSYNEQFF. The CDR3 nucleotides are TGCGCCAGCAGCTCCTCTAGCGGGGGGGCCATTTCCCGCTCCTACAATGAGCAGTTCTTC.

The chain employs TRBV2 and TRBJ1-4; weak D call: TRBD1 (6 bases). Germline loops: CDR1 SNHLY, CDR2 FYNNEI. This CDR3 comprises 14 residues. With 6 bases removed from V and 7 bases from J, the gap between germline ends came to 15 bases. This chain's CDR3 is CASRAQGLGEKLFF. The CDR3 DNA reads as TGTGCCAGCAGGGCTCAGGGGCTTGGTGAAAAACTGTTTTTT.